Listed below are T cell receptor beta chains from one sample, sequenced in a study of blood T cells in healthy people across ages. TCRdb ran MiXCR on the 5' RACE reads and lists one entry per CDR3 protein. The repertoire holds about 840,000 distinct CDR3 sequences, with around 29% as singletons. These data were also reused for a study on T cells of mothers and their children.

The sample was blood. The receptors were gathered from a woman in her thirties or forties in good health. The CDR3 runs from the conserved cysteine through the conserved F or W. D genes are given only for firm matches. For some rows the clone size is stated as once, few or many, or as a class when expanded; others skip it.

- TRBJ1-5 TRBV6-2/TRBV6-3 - CASSYQADSNQPQHF TGTGCCAGCAGTTACCAGGCAGATAGCAATCAGCCCCAGCATTTT
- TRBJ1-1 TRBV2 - CASRPSNTEAFF TGTGCCAGCAGGCCCAGTAACACTGAAGCTTTCTTT
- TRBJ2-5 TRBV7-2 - CASSLEGGAGETQYF TGTGCCAGCAGCTTAGAGGGGGGGGCCGGAGAGACCCAGTACTTC
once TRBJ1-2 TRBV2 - CASSEFSQGYGYTF TGTGCCAGCAGTGAGTTCTCGCAGGGCTATGGCTACACCTTC
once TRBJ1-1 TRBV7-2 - CASSFTAGMNTEAFF TGTGCCAGCAGCTTTACGGCAGGCATGAACACTGAAGCTTTCTTT
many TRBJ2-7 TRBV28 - CASSPFLDEQYF TGTGCCAGCAGTCCGTTCCTGGACGAGCAGTACTTC
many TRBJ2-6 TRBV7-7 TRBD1 CASSLGPGTGGSGANVLTF TGTGCTAGCAGCTTAGGCCCCGGGACAGGGGGCTCTGGGGCCAACGTCCTGACTTTC
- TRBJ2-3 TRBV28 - CASSLPMRGTDTQYF TGTGCCAGCAGTCTCCCTATGCGGGGCACAGATACGCAGTATTTT
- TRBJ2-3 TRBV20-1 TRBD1 CSARTGAQDTQYF TGCAGTGCGAGGACAGGTGCCCAAGATACGCAGTATTTT
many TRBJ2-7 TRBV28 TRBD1 CASRGTGEREQYF TGTGCCAGCAGGGGGACAGGGGAGCGCGAGCAGTACTTC
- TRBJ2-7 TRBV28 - CASSSWHGGYEQYF TGTGCCAGCAGTTCATGGCACGGAGGTTACGAGCAGTACTTC
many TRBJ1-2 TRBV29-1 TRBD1 CSVGQGDYGYTF TGCAGCGTTGGACAGGGGGACTATGGCTACACCTTC
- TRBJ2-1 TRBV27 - CASSLSGQTLHPNEQFF TGTGCCAGCAGTTTATCCGGACAAACCCTACACCCCAATGAGCAGTTCTTC
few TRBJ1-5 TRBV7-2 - CASTPTGVGTPQPQHF TGTGCCAGCACCCCCACCGGGGTAGGGACCCCTCAGCCCCAGCATTTT
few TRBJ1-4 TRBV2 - CASSAGAGVEKLFF TGTGCCAGCAGTGCTGGGGCAGGGGTTGAAAAACTGTTTTTT
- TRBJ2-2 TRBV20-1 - CSARSPGTGELFF TGCAGTGCTAGAAGTCCGGGCACCGGGGAGCTGTTTTTT
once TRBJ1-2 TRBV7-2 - CASSLGWQGGYTF TGTGCCAGCAGCTTAGGATGGCAGGGTGGCTACACCTTC
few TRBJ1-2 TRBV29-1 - CSVEGSGGYTF TGCAGCGTTGAAGGGTCAGGGGGCTACACCTTC
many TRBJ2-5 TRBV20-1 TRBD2 CSARGTSGGDRVTQYF TGCAGTGCTAGAGGGACTAGCGGGGGTGACCGGGTGACCCAGTACTTC
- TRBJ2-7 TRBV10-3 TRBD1 CAISDSGQAHYEQYF TGTGCCATCAGTGATTCGGGACAGGCACACTACGAGCAGTACTTC
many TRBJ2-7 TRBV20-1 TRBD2 CSAQSGVIYEQYF TGCAGTGCGCAGAGCGGGGTGATCTACGAGCAGTACTTC
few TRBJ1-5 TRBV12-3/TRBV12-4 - CASSPSRVTQPQHF TGTGCCAGCAGCCCCAGCAGGGTAACTCAGCCCCAGCATTTT